This section outlines one T cell receptor (beta chain) sequence together with its context. Separate from the roughly 670-subject first cohort, the 120-subject validation cohort was the one that the donors belonged to. Germline values: CDR1 SGHNT, CDR2 YYREEE (reference sequence). The CDR3 consists of 16 residues. Deletions cut 4 bases from V and 0 bases from J, with 16 bases between. These data are taken from a study of cytomegalovirus exposure and HLA in healthy donors. About the research overall: A subsequent analysis stated that the 100 to 150 validation repertoires were run on the same platform as the 650 to 850 first-cohort repertoires.

The assay was immunoSEQ multiplex PCR, and TCRdb's table has in-frame clones only and misses some. There are 100,000 to 120,000 clones in the sample; 70% to 90% occur only once, and approximately 4% lies in the top ten. This receptor was identified in a woman aged 18-29 years in good health and CMV-seropositive. The chain carries TRBV5-4 and TRBJ1-1; a possible D gene is TRBD1 (6 bases). The sample consisted of PBMCs. DNA for the CDR3: TGTGCCAGCAGCGCGTTAGGGGGAAACATGAACACTGAAGCTTTCTTT. It codes for CASSALGGNMNTEAFF.